This is a list of T cell receptor beta chains from one sample in a study of shared clonotypes between healthy human individuals. This table comes from immunoSEQ multiplex PCR, and its TCRdb copy is limited to in-frame clones, with some not included. This table has fewer than 1.4 million clones, approximately 80% appearing once. Material for sequencing was memory CD4+ T cells from PBMCs. The receptor set was obtained from a man aged 18-30 years in good health. Some clones in this sample may be carry-over from other donors' samples. The CDR3 runs from the conserved cysteine through the conserved F or W. A D gene is named only where the DNA matches it firmly. Some rows have no size entry. The others give once, few or many, or a class for an expanded clone.

clone_size,j_call,cdr3_length,v_call,d_call,cdr3_aa,cdr3_nt
.,TRBJ2-7,14,TRBV9,.,CASSRVAVEDEQYF,TGTGCCAGCAGCCGGGTAGCGGTAGAGGACGAGCAGTACTTC
.,TRBJ2-7,12,TRBV5-4,.,CASSLDQDKQYF,TGTGCCAGCAGCTTGGATCAGGATAAGCAGTACTTC
.,TRBJ1-2,14,TRBV27,TRBD1,CASSLNRGNYGYTF,TGTGCCAGCAGTTTAAACAGGGGGAACTATGGCTACACCTTC
.,TRBJ2-5,16,TRBV11-2,.,CASSLDGAGGPETQYF,TGTGCCAGCAGCTTAGATGGGGCCGGGGGGCCAGAGACCCAGTACTTC
.,TRBJ2-5,11,TRBV2,.,CASIRQETQYF,TGTGCCAGCATAAGGCAAGAGACCCAGTACTTC
.,TRBJ2-5,15,TRBV7-3,.,CASSFLGHRAETQYF,TGTGCCAGCAGCTTCCTCGGACACCGTGCCGAGACCCAGTACTTC
.,TRBJ2-5,12,TRBV7-9,.,CASREGMETQYF,TGTGCCAGCAGGGAGGGGATGGAGACCCAGTACTTC
.,TRBJ1-4,15,TRBV7-9,.,CASSLTVQKNEKLFF,TGTGCCAGCAGCTTAACAGTACAGAAGAATGAAAAACTGTTTTTT
.,TRBJ2-7,14,TRBV19,TRBD1,CASSLAGGAYEQYF,TGTGCCAGTAGTCTCGCAGGGGGCGCGTACGAGCAGTACTTC
.,TRBJ2-5,14,TRBV7-7,TRBD1,CASSSGQPGGTQYF,TGTGCCAGCAGCTCGGGACAGCCCGGAGGGACCCAGTACTTC
.,TRBJ1-4,17,TRBV5-1,.,CASSLHIKGGSNEKLFF,TGCGCCAGCAGCTTACATATTAAAGGGGGGTCTAATGAAAAACTGTTTTTT
few,TRBJ1-1,13,TRBV9,.,CASSVSSGTEAFF,TGTGCCAGCAGCGTATCAAGTGGCACTGAAGCTTTCTTT
.,TRBJ2-1,14,TRBV27,TRBD2,CASSWTSGWYEQFF,TGTGCCAGCAGTTGGACTAGCGGTTGGTATGAGCAGTTCTTC
.,TRBJ2-3,14,TRBV5-1,.,CASSLSGDTDTQYF,TGTGCCAGCAGCTTGTCAGGGGACACAGATACGCAGTATTTT
.,TRBJ1-1,13,TRBV6-4,.,CASSVEPNTEAFF,TGTGCCAGCAGCGTCGAGCCGAACACTGAAGCTTTCTTT
.,TRBJ2-1,16,TRBV9,TRBD2,CASSPRRGSSYNEQFF,TGTGCCAGCAGCCCCCGGCGCGGGAGCTCCTACAATGAGCAGTTCTTC
.,TRBJ2-5,14,TRBV6-1,.,CASSEQPGQETQYF,TGTGCCAGCAGCGAACAGCCGGGACAAGAGACCCAGTACTTC
.,TRBJ2-3,15,TRBV27,TRBD2,CASAKPSGSTDTQYF,TGTGCCAGCGCTAAACCTAGCGGTAGCACAGATACGCAGTATTTT
.,TRBJ2-7,13,TRBV27,.,CASSPSLSYEQYF,TGTGCCAGCAGTCCATCCCTCTCCTACGAGCAGTACTTC
.,TRBJ1-1,14,TRBV4-1,.,CASSQFSTPTEAFF,TGCGCCAGCAGCCAATTTTCGACGCCTACTGAAGCTTTCTTT
.,TRBJ2-4,15,TRBV6-1,.,CASSDPMLAKNIQYF,TGTGCCAGCAGTGACCCGATGTTAGCCAAAAACATTCAGTACTTC
.,TRBJ2-4,15,TRBV10-3,.,CAISDWGSAKNIQYF,TGTGCCATCAGTGACTGGGGTTCAGCCAAAAACATTCAGTACTTC
.,TRBJ2-5,13,TRBV10-2,.,CASAGVTGETQYF,TGCGCCAGCGCCGGCGTAACGGGAGAGACCCAGTACTTC